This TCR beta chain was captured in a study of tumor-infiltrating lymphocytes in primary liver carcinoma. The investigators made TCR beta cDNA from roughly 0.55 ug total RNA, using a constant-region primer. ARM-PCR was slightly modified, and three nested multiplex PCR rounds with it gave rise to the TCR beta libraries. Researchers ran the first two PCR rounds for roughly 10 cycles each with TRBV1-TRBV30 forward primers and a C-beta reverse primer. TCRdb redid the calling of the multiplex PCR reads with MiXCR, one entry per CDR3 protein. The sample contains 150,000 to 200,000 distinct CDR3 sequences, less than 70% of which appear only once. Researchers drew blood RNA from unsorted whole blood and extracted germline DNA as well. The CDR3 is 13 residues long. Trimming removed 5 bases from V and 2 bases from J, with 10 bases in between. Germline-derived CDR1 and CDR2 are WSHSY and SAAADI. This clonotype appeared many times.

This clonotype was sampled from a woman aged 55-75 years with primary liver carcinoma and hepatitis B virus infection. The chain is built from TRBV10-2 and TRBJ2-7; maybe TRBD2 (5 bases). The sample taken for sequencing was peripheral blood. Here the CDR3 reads CASSRERAYEQYF. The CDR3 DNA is TGCGCCAGCAGTCGGGAACGGGCCTACGAGCAGTACTTC.